This T cell receptor (beta chain) was captured by sequencing in a study of vaccination and CD4 T cells after COVID-19. Across the study: Collection of post-COVID samples occurred a median approximately 94 days after diagnosis, spanning a range of 35 to 161. Sampling that followed vaccination took place a median around 70 days after dose two, within a range of 14 to 241.

Cultured CD4+ T cells had their DNA profiled by the Oncomine TCR Beta short-read assay. MiXCR, applied by TCRdb to the PCR reads, yields one record per CDR3 protein. The profile shows fewer than 30,000 distinct CDR3 sequences, about 50% of them singletons. With regard to this clonotype: Its antigen is unidentified.

The treatment denotes: approximately 10-day PBMC culture with coronavirus spike peptide pools or control peptides (ViraFEST assay). Following a culture period (approximately 10 days), negative selection was used to isolate CD4+ T cells. Study-wide results and caveats: Analysis of convalescent patients found that 304 of 307 vaccine-specific clones were spike mono-reactive.

Germline CDR1 is SEHNR and CDR2 is FQNEAQ (reference sequence). Trimming removed 6 bases at V and 3 bases at J, with 4 bases between. The CDR3 has 11 amino acids. Sequencing was performed on CD4+ T cells from blood, cultured in vitro, taken before SARS-CoV-2 vaccination. The clonotype comes from a human donor who received a COVID-19 vaccine. This chain links TRBV7-9 with TRBJ2-3; D is uncertain. This CDR3 reads CASRTTDTQYF. The CDR3 DNA reads as TGTGCCAGCAGGACGACAGATACGCAGTATTTT.